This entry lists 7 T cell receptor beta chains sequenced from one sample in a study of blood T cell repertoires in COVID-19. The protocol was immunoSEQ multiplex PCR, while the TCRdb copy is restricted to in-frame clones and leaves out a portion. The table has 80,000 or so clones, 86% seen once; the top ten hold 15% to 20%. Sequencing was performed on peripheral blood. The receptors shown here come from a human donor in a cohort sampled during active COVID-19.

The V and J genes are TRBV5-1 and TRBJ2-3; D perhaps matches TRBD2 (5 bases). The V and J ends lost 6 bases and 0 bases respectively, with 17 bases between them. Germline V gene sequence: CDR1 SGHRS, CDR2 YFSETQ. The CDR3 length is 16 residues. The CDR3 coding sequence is TGCGCCAGCACCCCCCGAGGGCGGGCGAGCACAGATACGCAGTATTTT. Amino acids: CASTPRGRASTDTQYF.

Here the CDR3 reads CASSVDGTAYNEQFF. CDR3 nucleotides: TGTGCCAGCAGCGTAGACGGGACAGCCTACAATGAGCAGTTCTTC. The chain uses TRBV9 and TRBJ2-1, with 7 bases identical to TRBD1. The length of the CDR3 is 15 residues. Trimming took 0 bases from V and 2 from J; bases not matched to a gene: 2. Germline V gene lookup returns CDR1 SGDLS and CDR2 YYNGEE. Complete variable domain (other parts from reference TRBV9 and TRBJ2-1): DSGVTQTPKHLITATGQRVTLRCSPRSGDLSVYWYQQSLDQGLQFLIQYYNGEERAKGNILERFSAQQFPDLHSELNLSSLELGDSALYFCASSVDGTAYNEQFFGPGTRLTVL.

CDR3 DNA sequence: TGTGCCAGCAGTTACCGACGCTCCACTAGCGGGGGGGCCGAGGAGCAGTACTTC. Its protein is CASSYRRSTSGGAEEQYF. The chain employs TRBV6-2 or TRBV6-3 and TRBJ2-7; 13 bases fit TRBD2. Trimming at V came to 2 bases and at J to 7 bases, leaving 14 bases not matched to a gene. CDR1 and CDR2 from the germline V gene are MNHEY and SVGEGT. This CDR3 comprises 18 residues.

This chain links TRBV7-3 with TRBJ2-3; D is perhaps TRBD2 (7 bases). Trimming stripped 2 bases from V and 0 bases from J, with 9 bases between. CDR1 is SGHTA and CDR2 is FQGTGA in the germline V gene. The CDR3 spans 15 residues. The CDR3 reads CASSLAGASTDTQYF. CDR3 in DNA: TGTGCCAGCAGCTTAGCGGGGGCTAGCACAGATACGCAGTATTTT.

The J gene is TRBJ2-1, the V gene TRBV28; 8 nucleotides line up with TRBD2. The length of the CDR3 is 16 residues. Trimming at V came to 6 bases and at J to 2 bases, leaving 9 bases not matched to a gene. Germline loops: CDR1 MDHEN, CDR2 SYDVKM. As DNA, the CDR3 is TGTGCCAGCAGACCGGGGGGGTCTGCCCCCTACAATGAGCAGTTCTTC. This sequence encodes CASRPGGSAPYNEQFF.

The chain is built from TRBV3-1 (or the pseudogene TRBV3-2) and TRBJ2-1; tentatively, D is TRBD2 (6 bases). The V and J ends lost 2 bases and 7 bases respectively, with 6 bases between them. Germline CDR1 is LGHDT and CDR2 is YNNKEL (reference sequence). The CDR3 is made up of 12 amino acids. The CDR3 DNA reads TGTGCCAGCAGCCAACTAGCGAATGAGCAGTTCTTC. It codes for CASSQLANEQFF.

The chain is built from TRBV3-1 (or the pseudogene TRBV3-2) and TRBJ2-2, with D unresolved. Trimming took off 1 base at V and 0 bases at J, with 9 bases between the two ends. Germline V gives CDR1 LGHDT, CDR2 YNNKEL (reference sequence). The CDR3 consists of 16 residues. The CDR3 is CASSQGRVTNTGELFF. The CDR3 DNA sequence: TGTGCCAGCAGCCAAGGCCGGGTTACGAACACCGGGGAGCTGTTTTTT.